The T cell receptor (beta chain) described here comes from a study of blood T cell repertoires in COVID-19. Looking at the study overall: Sites in the United States, Italy and Spain provided acute and convalescent COVID-19 samples. In each case, the material was cDNA or gDNA derived from T cells, B-cell-depleted T cells, or PBMCs.

Per the original data handling: Nucleated cell counts were estimated from reference gene primer amplification. TCRdb keeps only in-frame clones here, not all; method: immunoSEQ multiplex PCR. D and trimming were read from the DNA, whereas the V and J calls and clone size are those reported in that table. The sample records under 300,000 clones, about four fifths being singletons. The germline V gene has CDR1 MRHNA and CDR2 SNTAGT. The CDR3 is 15 amino acids. J was trimmed by 6 bases and V by 3 bases; bases with no gene match: 2. The V and J genes are TRBV6-4 and TRBJ2-1; 13 bases line up with TRBD2. This TCR was sampled from a woman aged 18-35 years with acute or convalescent COVID-19. The sequenced sample was peripheral blood. The CDR3 sequence is CASSELAGGGNEQFF. Written as DNA, the CDR3 is TGTGCCAGCAGTGAACTAGCGGGAGGGGGCAATGAGCAGTTCTTC.